The TCR beta chain under discussion was sequenced for a study of identical twins. Overall study findings and caveats: Twin-shared out-of-frame alpha sequences showed excess low generation probability.

The length of the CDR3 is 15 residues. Germline V gives CDR1 LGHNA, CDR2 YSLEER. V was shortened by 4 bases and J by 2 bases, with 15 bases between the two germline ends. TCRdb reprocessed the 5' RACE reads with MiXCR, giving one entry per CDR3 protein. Found here are 690,000 or so distinct CDR3 sequences, 8.6% of them singletons; the top ten hold 0.8% to 1%. Many counts were recorded for this clonotype. The antigen remains undetermined. These records were also assigned to another study, of yellow fever vaccine responses in identical twins.

The sample taken for sequencing was PBMCs. The chain joins TRBV4-3 to TRBJ2-7; tentatively, D is TRBD1 (8 bases). This clonotype was obtained from a woman between 18 and 29 years old in good health. The CDR3 DNA follows: TGCGCCAGCAGCCCAGGGGGCGGGAGCGCCTACGAGCAGTACTTC. It is translated as CASSPGGGSAYEQYF.